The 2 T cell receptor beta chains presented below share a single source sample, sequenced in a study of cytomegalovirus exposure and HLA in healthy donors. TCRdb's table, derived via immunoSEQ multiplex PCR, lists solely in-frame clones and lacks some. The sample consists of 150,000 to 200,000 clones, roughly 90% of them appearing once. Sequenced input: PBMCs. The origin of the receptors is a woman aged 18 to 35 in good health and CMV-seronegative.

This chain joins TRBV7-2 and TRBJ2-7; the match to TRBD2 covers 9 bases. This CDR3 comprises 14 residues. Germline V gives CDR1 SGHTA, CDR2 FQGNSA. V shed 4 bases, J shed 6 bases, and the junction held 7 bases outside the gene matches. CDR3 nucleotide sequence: TGTGCCAGCAGCTCGGGACTAGCTATTGGCGAGCAGTACTTC. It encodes CASSSGLAIGEQYF.

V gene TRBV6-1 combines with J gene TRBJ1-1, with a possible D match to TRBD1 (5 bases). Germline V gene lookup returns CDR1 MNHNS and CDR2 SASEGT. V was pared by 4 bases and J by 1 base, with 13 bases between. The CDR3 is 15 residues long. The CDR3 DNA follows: TGTGCCAGCAGTGCCCTGACAGTTAAGAACACTGAAGCTTTCTTT. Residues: CASSALTVKNTEAFF.